The T cell receptor (beta chain) described here comes from a study of cytomegalovirus exposure and HLA in healthy donors. Researchers ran the PCR with 60 Vbeta and 13 Jbeta primers. Source study methods: In a later analysis, of some 80 million unique beta chains, roughly 10 million appeared in at least two donors. Produced via immunoSEQ multiplex PCR; TCRdb's table is partial and in-frame only. Clonal size and the V and J genes are those of that table, whereas D and trimming came from the DNA. The sample records about 190,000 clones, roughly 13% being singletons. V was cut by 5 bases and J by 1 base, with 11 bases left in between. In germline, CDR1 is SGHTA, CDR2 FQGNSA. The CDR3 is 15 amino acids. This clone has a handful of counts. Its specificity is not known. General observations from the study: Later analysis identified 15,000 to 20,000 TCR beta sequences associated with HLA alleles, using a false discovery rate threshold of 0.05. Immune exposure data for these donors was limited to CMV serostatus. In vitro checks showed that a few CMV-associated chains really do target CMV antigens.

This clonotype was sampled from a man aged 50 to 60 in good health and CMV-seropositive. The gene calls are TRBV7-2 and TRBJ2-2; D may be TRBD1 (6 bases). The sequenced material came from PBMCs. CDR3 amino acids: CASSPGHMNTGELFF. CDR3 DNA: TGTGCCAGCAGCCCGGGACATATGAACACCGGGGAGCTGTTTTTT. Combining the CDR3 with reference TRBV7-2 and TRBJ2-2 gives the whole variable domain GAGVSQSPSNKVTEKGKDVELRCDPISGHTALYWYRQSLGQGLEFLIYFQGNSAPDKSGLPSDRFSAERTGGSVSTLTIQRTQQEDSAVYLCASSPGHMNTGELFFGEGSRLTVL.